A single sample is the source of the 4 T cell receptor beta chains below, sequenced in a study of T cell changes during pregnancy in multiple sclerosis. Profiling relied on immunoSEQ multiplex PCR, and the TCRdb table lists in-frame clones only, not all of them. The repertoire consists of about 59,000 clones, with 93% occurring once and the leading ten covering roughly 0.34%. Sequencing used CD4+ T cells from peripheral blood mononuclear cells, obtained before pregnancy. The source is a female donor with multiple sclerosis, enrolled in a pregnancy study.

The chain has TRBV19 and TRBJ2-7; the match to TRBD2 covers 8 bases. The ends lost 4 bases at V and 2 bases at J; junction bases unmatched: 4. The CDR3 totals 14 residues. Germline V gene sequence: CDR1 LNHDA, CDR2 SQIVND (reference sequence). The CDR3 nucleotides read TGTGCCAGTAGTAATGAGCGGGAGCCCTACGAGCAGTACTTC. Its protein is CASSNEREPYEQYF.

V is TRBV5-1 and J is TRBJ1-4; D is unresolved. CDR1 is SGHRS, CDR2 YFSETQ, per germline. The CDR3 is 16 residues long. Trimming shortened V by 0 bases and J by 0 bases, and 9 bases separated the two germline ends. CDR3 residues: CASSLAVPTTNEKLFF. The CDR3 DNA reads as TGCGCCAGCAGCTTGGCAGTCCCCACAACTAATGAAAAACTGTTTTTT.

The chain employs TRBV11-2 and TRBJ1-2; D possibly corresponds to TRBD1 (5 bases). The CDR3 length is 12 residues. The germline V gene encodes CDR1 SGHAT and CDR2 FQNNGV. V was shortened by 3 bases and J by 7 bases, with 9 bases between the two germline ends. CDR3 protein: CASSFQGVGYTF. CDR3 sequence (DNA): TGTGCCAGCAGCTTCCAGGGTGTTGGCTACACCTTC.

This chain links TRBV7-9 with TRBJ2-1; 15 bases fit TRBD2. Trimming took 5 bases from V and 4 from J; bases not matched to a gene: 3. The germline V gene encodes CDR1 SEHNR and CDR2 FQNEAQ (reference sequence). The CDR3 extends over 16 amino acids. The CDR3 protein is CASSGGLAGGYNEQFF. DNA for the CDR3: TGTGCCAGCAGCGGGGGACTAGCGGGAGGTTACAATGAGCAGTTCTTC.